Sequencing of this T cell receptor (beta chain) was carried out in a study of blood T cells in healthy people across ages. Study conclusions and caveats: PBMCs that were unsorted prevented a conclusive naive versus antigen-experienced comparison.

The use of a sample-barcoded 5' primer and a J-beta primer mix characterized a second PCR of about 7 to 12 cycles. TCRdb itself ran the 5' RACE reads through MiXCR, one entry per CDR3 protein. The repertoire holds about 800,000 distinct CDR3 sequences, roughly 64% seen once, with approximately 21% in the top ten. As for this clonotype: Its target is unknown.

Sequencing was performed on blood. The TCR was taken from a young man in good health.

The CDR3 sequence: CSVYLPQGEQFF. The CDR3 coding sequence is TGCAGCGTTTATCTTCCGCAGGGTGAGCAGTTCTTC. The chain has TRBV29-1 and TRBJ2-1, with TRBD1 as a possible D gene (5 bases). V dropped 5 bases and J dropped 9 bases, with 14 bases sitting between them. Germline loops: CDR1 SQVTM, CDR2 ANQGSEA. This CDR3 spans 12 amino acids.